A single sample is the source of the 5 T cell receptor beta chains below, sequenced in a study of cytomegalovirus exposure and HLA in healthy donors. PCR employed 60 Vbeta and 13 Jbeta primers. Produced via immunoSEQ multiplex PCR; TCRdb's table is partial and in-frame only. Of 150,000 to 200,000 clones listed, over 80% are singletons. Sample: PBMCs. These receptors all come from a woman younger than 30 in good health and CMV-seronegative.

The V gene is TRBV18, the J gene TRBJ1-1; TRBD1 is a possible D gene (6 bases). CDR3 length: 14 amino acids. The V and J ends lost 2 bases and 0 bases respectively, with 7 bases between them. The germline gives CDR1 KGHSH, CDR2 LQKENI. The CDR3 region is CASSPDRMNTEAFF. The CDR3 nucleotides read TGTGCCAGCTCACCAGACAGGATGAACACTGAAGCTTTCTTT.

V usage is TRBV18 and J usage is TRBJ1-1, with 7 positions matching TRBD1. Trimming at V came to 1 base and at J to 2 bases, leaving 4 bases not matched to a gene. The CDR3 contains 15 residues. The germline V gene has CDR1 KGHSH and CDR2 LQKENI. CDR3 loop: CASSPRKGANTEAFF. The DNA for the CDR3 is TGTGCCAGCTCACCACGGAAGGGGGCCAACACTGAAGCTTTCTTT.

The rearrangement links TRBV6-1 to TRBJ1-2; perhaps TRBD1 as D (6 bases). The germline V and J ends were trimmed by 6 bases and 0 bases, with 11 bases remaining between them. Germline-derived CDR1 and CDR2 are MNHNS and SASEGT. The CDR3 length is 14 residues. This chain's CDR3 is CASSPGQTNYGYTF. The CDR3 bases are TGTGCCAGCAGCCCCGGACAGACTAACTATGGCTACACCTTC.

Written as DNA, the CDR3 is TGTGCCAGTAGTATTGCCGGCAGGGGGAACACTGAAGCTTTCTTT. Translated: CASSIAGRGNTEAFF. The rearrangement links TRBV19 to TRBJ1-1; D perhaps matches TRBD1 (6 bases). The CDR3 is made up of 15 amino acids. Germline CDR1 is LNHDA and CDR2 is SQIVND (reference sequence). V dropped 3 bases and J dropped 1 base, with 12 bases sitting between them.

The genes are TRBV10-3 and TRBJ1-1; 7 bases are shared with TRBD1. CDR1 is ENHRY and CDR2 is SYGVKD in the germline V gene. The junction had 2 bases not matched to a gene; V was cut back by 6 bases and J by 1 base. The CDR3 has 13 amino acids. DNA of the CDR3: TGTGCCATCAGGCGACAGGGGAACACTGAAGCTTTCTTT. Its translation: CAIRRQGNTEAFF.